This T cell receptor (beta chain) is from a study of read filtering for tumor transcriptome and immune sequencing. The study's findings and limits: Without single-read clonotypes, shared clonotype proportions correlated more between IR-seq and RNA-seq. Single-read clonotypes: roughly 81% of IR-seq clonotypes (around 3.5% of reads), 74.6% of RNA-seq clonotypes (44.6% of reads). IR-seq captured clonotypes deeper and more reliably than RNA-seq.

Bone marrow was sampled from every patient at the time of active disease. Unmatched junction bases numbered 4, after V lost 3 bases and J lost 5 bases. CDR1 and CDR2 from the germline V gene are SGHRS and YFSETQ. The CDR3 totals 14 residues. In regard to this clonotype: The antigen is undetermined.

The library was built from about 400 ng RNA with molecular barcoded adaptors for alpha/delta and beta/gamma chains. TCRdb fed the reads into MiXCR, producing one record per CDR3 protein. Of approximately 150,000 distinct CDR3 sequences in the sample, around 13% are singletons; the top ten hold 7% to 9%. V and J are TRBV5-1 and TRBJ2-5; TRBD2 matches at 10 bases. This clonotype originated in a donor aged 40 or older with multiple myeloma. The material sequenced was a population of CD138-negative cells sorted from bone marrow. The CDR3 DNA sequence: TGCGCCAGCAGCTGGTCTAGCGGGAGTGAGACCCAGTACTTC. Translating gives CASSWSSGSETQYF. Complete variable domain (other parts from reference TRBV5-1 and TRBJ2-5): KAGVTQTPRYLIKTRGQQVTLSCSPISGHRSVSWYQQTPGQGLQFLFEYFSETQRNKGNFPGRFSGRQFSNSRSEMNVSTLELGDSALYLCASSWSSGSETQYFGPGTRLLVL.